This T cell receptor beta chain emerged from a study of T cells in Graves' hyperthyroidism and ophthalmopathy. Amplified TCR beta CDR3 regions came from RNA transcripts. Researchers ran a first-round RT-PCR on the TCR CDR3 using the HTBI primer set. TCRdb re-called the multiplex PCR reads with MiXCR, one entry per CDR3 protein. The sample consists of 200,000 to 250,000 distinct CDR3 sequences, roughly 18% of them appearing once. Only a few counts were recorded for this clonotype. Germline lookup yields CDR1 MNHNY and CDR2 SVGAGI (reference sequence). Trimming shortened V by 2 bases and J by 5 bases, and 9 bases separated the two germline ends. The CDR3 sequence is 13 residues long. Patients with uncontrolled infections, other autoimmune diseases, pregnancy or lactation were excluded.

This sequence joins TRBV6-6 and TRBJ1-1, with D possibly matching TRBD1 (5 bases). This TCR was recovered from a man aged 35 to 55 with Graves' hyperthyroidism. The material sequenced was blood. DNA of the CDR3: TGTGCCAGCAGTTACGGGGGTAGGACTGAAGCTTTCTTT. Translating gives CASSYGGRTEAFF.